The clone carrying this TCR beta chain was seen a few times. Donation came from healthy HIV-negative adults that had no recent acute infections or vaccinations. Splitting of CD4+ cells produced CD45RA+ naive and CD45RA-negative memory subsets. These data are taken from a study of shared clonotypes between healthy human individuals. Looking at the study overall: CD4 naive cells filled three plates per donor, CD4 memory three, CD8 naive two and CD8 memory one.

Germline lookup yields CDR1 MDHEN and CDR2 SYDVKM. There are 13 residues in the CDR3. V lost 8 bases, J lost 6 bases, and 15 bases lay in between. How the authors handled the data: ImmunoSEQ sequences covered only the junction and lacked quality scores; filtering therefore differed. Generated by immunoSEQ multiplex PCR, the TCRdb table keeps only in-frame clones and is missing some. That table gives V, J and clone size, and the DNA gave D and trimming. The table includes about 1.1 million clones, roughly 80% detected once. The chain recombines TRBV28 with TRBJ2-3; possibly TRBD2 for D (5 bases). The TCR originated in a man aged 18 to 29 in good health. Some clones in this sample may be carry-over from other donors' samples. The material sequenced was memory CD4+ T cells from PBMCs. Documented subset: CD45RA-negative fraction. The CDR3 bases are TGTGCCAGCGCCCAGGACGGCGGGGATACGCAGTATTTT. Protein sequence: CASAQDGGDTQYF.